The 11 T cell receptor beta chains in this list originate from one sample, sequenced in a study of cytomegalovirus exposure and HLA in healthy donors. PCR used 60 Vbeta primers and 13 Jbeta primers. Some clones are missing from TCRdb's copy, which holds only in-frame ones; the method was immunoSEQ multiplex PCR. The data include tens of thousands of clones; the top ten clones carry roughly 2.9%. Sample: PBMCs. Receptors originate from a woman aged 25-40 years in good health and CMV-seropositive.

The chain links TRBV4-2 to TRBJ2-1, with 9 positions matching TRBD2. Germline V CDR1 and CDR2: LGHNA, YNFKEQ. The CDR3 has 14 residues. J was trimmed by 9 bases and V by 5 bases; bases with no gene match: 8. The CDR3 DNA is TGTGCCAGCAGCTCTCCTAGCGGGGCCCGTGAGCAGTTCTTC. Amino acid sequence: CASSSPSGAREQFF.

The chain recombines TRBV28 with TRBJ2-7; 9 bases are a match to TRBD1. Germline-derived CDR1 and CDR2 are MDHEN and SYDVKM. The CDR3 consists of 15 residues. V trimming: 5 bases; J trimming: 2 bases; junction bases outside the gene matches: 7. CDR3 in DNA: TGTGCCAGCAGTCCATCTGGGACAGGGACCTACGAGCAGTACTTC. Translating it yields CASSPSGTGTYEQYF.

The V and J genes are TRBV7-9 and TRBJ1-1; weak D call: TRBD1 (5 bases). Germline-derived CDR1 and CDR2 are SEHNR and FQNEAQ (reference sequence). The CDR3 loop spans 13 amino acids. Deletions cut 2 bases from V and 11 bases from J, with 15 bases between. CDR3 sequence (DNA): TGTGCCAGCAGCTTAAAGGACATACTCAGGGCTTTCTTT. Its protein is CASSLKDILRAFF. The whole variable domain, filled in from reference TRBV7-9 and TRBJ1-1, reads DTGVSQNPRHKITKRGQNVTFRCDPISEHNRLYWYRQTLGQGPEFLTYFQNEAQLEKSRLLSDRFSAERPKGSFSTLEIQRTEQGDSAMYLCASSLKDILRAFFGQGTRLTVV.

The chain uses TRBV27 and TRBJ2-1, with 10 bases that match TRBD2. Germline V gives CDR1 MNHEY, CDR2 SMNVEV (reference sequence). Trimming removed 8 bases from V and 4 bases from J; junction bases left unmatched: 14. CDR3 length equals 17 residues. CDR3 region: CASETLHIAGGYNEQFF. The CDR3 DNA reads TGTGCCAGCGAAACTCTCCACATAGCGGGGGGATACAATGAGCAGTTCTTC.

The V and J genes are TRBV11-3 and TRBJ2-1, with 7 bases fitting TRBD2. J lost 4 bases, V lost 1 base, and 4 bases had no gene match. This CDR3 is 15 amino acids long. Germline assignment: CDR1 SGHNT and CDR2 YENEEA. Here the CDR3 reads CASSLGLAAYNEQFF. CDR3 DNA sequence: TGTGCCAGCAGCTTAGGTCTAGCGGCGTACAATGAGCAGTTCTTC.

The genes are TRBV5-1 and TRBJ2-4; TRBD1 is a possible D gene (5 bases). The CDR3 extends over 15 amino acids. Germline V gives CDR1 SGHRS, CDR2 YFSETQ. The V gene lost 0 bases and the J gene lost 3 bases, with 10 bases spanning the gap. DNA of the CDR3: TGCGCCAGCAGCTTGGGGCAGGGCGACAAAAACATTCAGTACTTC. It encodes CASSLGQGDKNIQYF.

The chain employs TRBV18 and TRBJ2-1; D gene unclear. The CDR3 has 14 amino acids. Germline CDR1 KGHSH, CDR2 LQKENI. Trimming removed 1 base from V and 8 bases from J, with 12 bases in between. The CDR3 nucleotides are TGTGCCAGCTCACCACTAACGGTCCGCGATGAGCAGTTCTTC. As protein: CASSPLTVRDEQFF.

About this clone itself: Other nucleotide sequences from this sample produce the same CDR3. The rearrangement links TRBV5-1 to TRBJ1-2; 9 bases match TRBD1. This CDR3 has 18 residues. After removal of 4 bases from V and 4 bases from J, the junction contained 17 bases not matched to a gene. Germline V CDR1 and CDR2: SGHRS, YFSETQ. The CDR3 is CASSGGQGHPGGIYGYTF. CDR3 in DNA: TGCGCCAGCAGCGGGGGACAGGGTCATCCCGGGGGCATCTATGGCTACACCTTC.

This chain joins TRBV5-1 and TRBJ1-1, with TRBD1 as a possible D gene (5 bases). The V end lost 5 bases, the J end lost 9 bases, and 20 bases lay between the germline ends. Germline loops: CDR1 SGHRS, CDR2 YFSETQ. The CDR3 extends over 14 amino acids. DNA of the CDR3: TGCGCCAGCAGGGGAAGACAGAGACCTCTTCAAGCTTTCTTT. Translation: CASRGRQRPLQAFF.

Concerning this clone: The sample contains more than one DNA sequence encoding this CDR3. The chain has TRBV18 and TRBJ1-2, with TRBD1 as a possible D gene (5 bases). The CDR3 is 15 residues long. Per the germline V gene, CDR1 is KGHSH and CDR2 is LQKENI. V lost 3 bases to trimming and J lost 4 bases, with 15 bases between them. The CDR3 DNA is TGTGCCAGCTCACCGGCGGGGGGTCCCGGCTATGGCTACACCTTC. Its translation is CASSPAGGPGYGYTF.

This chain joins TRBV28 and TRBJ1-3; D is possibly TRBD1 (6 bases). The ends were cut back, 5 bases at V and 1 base at J, with 15 bases in the middle. There are 16 residues in the CDR3. CDR1 is MDHEN, CDR2 SYDVKM, per germline. The CDR3 sequence: CASSLGTPQSGNTIYF. DNA of the CDR3: TGTGCCAGCAGTCTTGGGACACCACAGTCTGGAAACACCATATATTTT.